The text below deals with one T cell receptor (beta chain). The CDR3 extends over 16 amino acids. Trimming took 3 bases from V and 4 from J; bases not matched to a gene: 6. The germline CDR1 and CDR2 sequences are LNHDA and SQIVND (reference sequence). The data belong to a study of blood T cell repertoires in COVID-19. Adults between roughly 18 and 90 years of age took part from about 24 US areas. Under the authors' procedure: Scientists estimated how many nucleated cells there were by amplifying reference gene primers. Libraries were prepared by immunoSEQ multiplex PCR; TCRdb keeps only in-frame clonotypes and omits some of them. The D gene and trimming were derived from the DNA, and the V and J assignments and clone size from that table. The repertoire holds about 64,000 clones, 85% to 90% seen once, with 9.5% to 13% in the top ten.

The specimen was PBMCs or T cells enriched from blood (not recorded which). This rearrangement joins TRBV19 to TRBJ2-5, with 12 bases aligning to TRBD2. This clonotype was sampled from a woman aged 40 to 50 who had recovered from COVID-19. The CDR3 DNA reads as TGTGCCAGTAGTATTAGGCTAGCGGGAGGGATAGAGACCCAGTACTTC. It encodes CASSIRLAGGIETQYF.